The 17 T cell receptor beta chains in this list originate from one sample, sequenced in a study of blood T cell repertoires in COVID-19. TCRdb's copy holds only in-frame clones and misses some; the assay was immunoSEQ multiplex PCR. The sample contains 160,000 or so clones, around 84% of which appear only once. Sequenced input: peripheral blood. The receptors were gathered from a woman older than 75 with acute or convalescent COVID-19.

This clone was counted a single time. This chain uses TRBV4-2 with TRBJ1-2; 7 bases line up with TRBD1. Per germline, CDR1 LGHNA and CDR2 YNFKEQ. This CDR3 has 14 residues. V gave up 2 bases and J gave up 3 bases; unmatched junction bases: 3. The CDR3 loop is CASSQPTGDYGYTF. CDR3 sequence (DNA): TGTGCCAGCAGCCAACCTACAGGGGACTATGGCTACACCTTC.

The chain carries TRBV19 and TRBJ2-5; 10 nucleotides align to TRBD2. The CDR3 consists of 17 residues. The V gene's germline CDR1 is LNHDA and CDR2 SQIVND (reference sequence). The trim removed 4 bases at V and 5 bases at J, leaving 13 bases unmatched. The DNA of the CDR3 is TGTGCCAGTAGTACTTCGAATCAGCGGGAGGGCCGTGAGACCCAGTACTTC. It encodes CASSTSNQREGRETQYF.

This chain links TRBV19 with TRBJ2-3, with 8 bases fitting TRBD1. CDR1 LNHDA and CDR2 SQIVND come from the germline V gene (reference sequence). The CDR3 totals 14 residues. Trimming at V came to 7 bases and at J to 9 bases, leaving 12 bases not matched to a gene. DNA for the CDR3: TGTGCCAGTACACAGGGGGGTGGGGTACGCACGCAGTATTTT. It encodes CASTQGGGVRTQYF.

The J gene is TRBJ2-5, the V gene TRBV6-6; 10 bases map to TRBD2. CDR3 length equals 15 residues. The germline V gene has CDR1 MNHNY and CDR2 SVGAGI (reference sequence). V dropped 2 bases and J dropped 4; count of bases not matched to a gene: 4. The CDR3 coding sequence is TGTGCCAGCAGTTACCAGCGGGGGGGCGGAGAGACCCAGTACTTC. Translating gives CASSYQRGGGETQYF.

The chain has TRBV6-6 and TRBJ2-7; 10 nucleotides agree with TRBD2. The V segment lost 5 bases and the J segment 0 bases; nucleotides outside the gene matches: 4. The CDR3 loop spans 15 amino acids. The germline CDR1 and CDR2 sequences are MNHNY and SVGAGI (reference sequence). The CDR3 nucleotides are TGTGCCAGCAGTCCAACTAGCGGGGTCTCCTACGAGCAGTACTTC. It encodes CASSPTSGVSYEQYF.

The chain uses TRBV7-2 and TRBJ1-2; tentatively, D is TRBD1 (5 bases). In germline, CDR1 is SGHTA, CDR2 FQGNSA. Trimming took 4 bases from V and 8 from J, leaving 17 bases between them. The CDR3 length is 14 residues. The CDR3 region has the DNA TGTGCCAGCAGCTCGACAGCTGCGCTAGGCGGCTACACCTTC. It translates to CASSSTAALGGYTF.

The V gene is TRBV15, the J gene TRBJ2-7; no clear D. CDR3 length: 14 amino acids. Germline loops: CDR1 LNHNV, CDR2 YYDKDF (reference sequence). Between the trimmed V and J ends, which lost 0 bases and 1 base, there was a span of 7 bases. The CDR3 nucleotides are TGTGCCACCAGCAGAGATCTCCTTTCCTACGAGCAGTACTTC. Amino acid sequence: CATSRDLLSYEQYF.

The chain couples TRBV6-4 to TRBJ2-1; 9 nucleotides agree with TRBD1. CDR3 length: 15 amino acids. Germline CDR1 is MRHNA and CDR2 is SNTAGT. The junction had 4 bases not matched to a gene; V was cut back by 3 bases and J by 4 bases. The CDR3 loop reads CASSEGTGNYNEQFF. CDR3 in DNA: TGTGCCAGCAGTGAAGGGACAGGGAATTACAATGAGCAGTTCTTC.

This chain joins TRBV2 and TRBJ1-4, with D perhaps matching TRBD1 (5 bases). The CDR3 covers 14 residues. The V end lost 6 bases, the J end lost 7 bases, and 15 bases lay between the germline ends. The V gene's germline CDR1 is SNHLY and CDR2 FYNNEI. Written as DNA, the CDR3 is TGTGCCAGCAGCCCCGTTGACACAGGTGAAAAACTGTTTTTT. Protein product: CASSPVDTGEKLFF. The full variable domain, with the rest looked up from reference TRBV2 and TRBJ1-4, is EPEVTQTPSHQVTQMGQEVILRCVPISNHLYFYWYRQILGQKVEFLVSFYNNEISEKSEIFDDQFSVERPDGSNFTLKIRSTKLEDSAMYFCASSPVDTGEKLFFGSGTQLSVL.

CDR3 bases: TGCGCCAGCAGCCGATACACCGGGACAGGGGGCGAAAAACTGTTTTTT. As protein: CASSRYTGTGGEKLFF. The rearrangement uses TRBV4-3 and TRBJ1-4, with 12 positions matching TRBD1. Trimming cost V 4 bases and J 8 bases; bases outside gene matches: 8. CDR3 length: 16 amino acids. Germline CDR1 reads LGHNA; CDR2 reads YSLEER.

The V and J genes are TRBV27 and TRBJ2-2; TRBD2 matches 11 bases. The V and J ends lost 5 bases and 5 bases, in that order; junction bases with no gene match: 4. Germline V gives CDR1 MNHEY, CDR2 SMNVEV (reference sequence). The length of the CDR3 is 15 residues. The CDR3 bases are TGTGCCAGCAGTAGAGGGACTAGCGGTACCGGGGAGCTGTTTTTT. Its translation: CASSRGTSGTGELFF.

The chain combines TRBV18 with TRBJ2-3; TRBD1 aligns across 9 bases. The germline V gene has CDR1 KGHSH and CDR2 LQKENI. Losses at the gene ends were 6 bases for V and 3 bases for J; bases not matched to a gene: 16. The CDR3 has 18 amino acids. As DNA, the CDR3 is TGTGCCAGCTCTCCAATCCCCGGGACAGGGAAAAGAACAGATACGCAGTATTTT. This sequence encodes CASSPIPGTGKRTDTQYF.

The J gene is TRBJ2-7, the V gene TRBV10-2, with 7 nucleotides matching TRBD2. J was trimmed by 1 base and V by 4 bases; bases with no gene match: 7. CDR1 and CDR2 (germline): WSHSY, SAAADI. The CDR3 spans 15 residues. The CDR3 is CASSGSGGDSYEQYF. DNA of the CDR3: TGCGCCAGCAGTGGAAGTGGGGGGGATTCCTACGAGCAGTACTTC.

This clone occurred once. The rearrangement uses TRBV23-1 and TRBJ1-1, with TRBD1 matching over 10 bases. TRBV23-1 falls under the ORF class, with uncertain function. The V segment lost 2 bases and the J segment 1 base; nucleotides outside the gene matches: 13. This CDR3 is 19 amino acids long. CDR3 protein: CASSQKDSRTGGKNTEAFF. The CDR3 DNA reads TGCGCCAGCAGTCAAAAGGACTCGAGGACAGGGGGAAAGAACACTGAAGCTTTCTTT.

The rearrangement uses TRBV5-6 and TRBJ2-2; no clear D. The CDR3 is 12 residues long. V was clipped by 2 bases and J by 4 bases, with 3 bases between them. Germline assignment: CDR1 SGHDT and CDR2 YYEEEE. The CDR3 DNA sequence: TGTGCCAGCAGCTTAGCCACCGGGGAGCTGTTTTTT. Amino acid sequence: CASSLATGELFF.

The chain carries TRBV12-5 and TRBJ2-1; the D gene is possibly TRBD1 (5 bases). CDR3 length: 13 residues. Trimming left V 5 bases short and J 12 bases short, with 17 bases between. The germline V gene encodes CDR1 LGHNT and CDR2 FRNRAP. The CDR3 DNA sequence: TGTGCTAGTGGTCCCGCAGGGTACTTGGGGCAGTTCTTC. This translates into CASGPAGYLGQFF.

CDR3 in amino acids: CASSLTATGELFF. In DNA form, the CDR3 reads TGTGCCAGCAGTTTAACAGCCACCGGGGAGCTGTTTTTT. The rearrangement joins TRBV27 to TRBJ2-2; D gene uncertain. The CDR3 runs 13 residues. The germline V gene has CDR1 MNHEY and CDR2 SMNVEV (reference sequence). Trimming removed 2 bases at V and 4 bases at J, with 5 bases between.